The 29 T cell receptor beta chains listed next were all sequenced from one sample in a study of blood T cell repertoires in COVID-19. Using immunoSEQ multiplex PCR, the repertoire was profiled, and TCRdb retains in-frame clones only, with some absent. The repertoire consists of some 200,000 clones, with about 72% occurring once and the leading ten covering approximately 15%. Sequenced sample: PBMCs or T cells enriched from blood (not recorded which). The source is a woman between 45 and 60 years old who had recovered from COVID-19.

J is TRBJ2-1 and V is TRBV30, with TRBD2 matching 10 bases. The CDR3 spans 14 residues. The germline V gene encodes CDR1 GTSNPN and CDR2 SVGIG (reference sequence). With V trimmed by 3 bases and J by 6 bases, 5 bases remained unmatched. Here the CDR3 reads CAWRTSGSLNEQFF. The CDR3 DNA follows: TGTGCCTGGAGGACTAGCGGGTCTCTCAATGAGCAGTTCTTC.

This chain joins TRBV3-1 (or the pseudogene TRBV3-2) and TRBJ1-4; 11 bases are shared with TRBD1. J was trimmed by 10 bases and V by 4 bases; bases with no gene match: 5. The CDR3 length is 14 residues. Germline V gene data show CDR1 as LGHDT and CDR2 as YNNKEL (reference sequence). For the CDR3, the DNA is TGTGCCAGCAGCCCCGGGACAGGGGGAGGAAAACTGTTTTTT. Residues: CASSPGTGGGKLFF.

The V gene is TRBV11-2, the J gene TRBJ2-2; no clear D gene. This CDR3 region has 13 residues. Trimming removed 7 bases from V and 3 bases from J, with 9 bases in between. Germline CDR1 is SGHAT and CDR2 is FQNNGV. This chain's CDR3 is CASKRPDTGELFF. For the CDR3, the DNA is TGTGCCAGCAAACGTCCAGACACCGGGGAGCTGTTTTTT.

The J gene is TRBJ2-7, the V gene TRBV29-1; 7 positions agree with TRBD1. The CDR3 has 14 residues. In germline, CDR1 is SQVTM, CDR2 ANQGSEA. Trimming removed 5 bases from V and 0 bases from J; junction bases left unmatched: 7. This chain's CDR3 is CSVRGQSSSYEQYF. CDR3 nucleotides: TGCAGCGTTCGGGGACAGTCTAGCTCCTACGAGCAGTACTTC.

V gene TRBV28 combines with J gene TRBJ1-3; D perhaps matches TRBD1 (5 bases). The ends were cut back, 6 bases at V and 0 bases at J, with 15 bases in the middle. Germline lookup yields CDR1 MDHEN and CDR2 SYDVKM. The CDR3 is 16 amino acids. This CDR3 is CASSSGGINSGNTIYF. The CDR3 coding sequence is TGTGCCAGCAGCTCGGGGGGGATCAACTCTGGAAACACCATATATTTT. The complete variable domain, with remaining parts taken from reference TRBV28 and TRBJ1-3, reads DVKVTQSSRYLVKRTGEKVFLECVQDMDHENMFWYRQDPGLGLRLIYFSYDVKMKEKGDIPEGYSVSREKKERFSLILESASTNQTSMYLCASSSGGINSGNTIYFGEGSWLTVV.

This chain connects TRBV28 to TRBJ1-6, with D uncertain. CDR1 and CDR2 from the germline V gene are MDHEN and SYDVKM. Trimming pared 7 bases from V and 6 bases from J, leaving 4 bases between. The CDR3 spans 11 residues. CDR3 nucleotide sequence: TGTGCCAGCACCTCTAATTCACCCCTCCACTTT. It yields the protein CASTSNSPLHF.

The chain recombines TRBV4-2 with TRBJ2-3, with 9 bases fitting TRBD2. Looked up from germline, CDR1 is LGHNA and CDR2 is YNFKEQ. The CDR3 is 15 amino acids. Trimming at V came to 4 bases and at J to 4 bases, leaving 6 bases not matched to a gene. CDR3 bases: TGTGCCAGCAGCCTCTCAGCGGGGGGTGCAGATACGCAGTATTTT. Translated: CASSLSAGGADTQYF.

The rearrangement uses TRBV5-6 and TRBJ2-7; D possibly corresponds to TRBD2 (6 bases). The V end lost 0 bases, the J end lost 6 bases, and 13 bases lay between the germline ends. The CDR3 totals 14 residues. The germline V gene has CDR1 SGHDT and CDR2 YYEEEE. The CDR3 sequence is CASSLAAGYAEQYF. The CDR3 DNA is TGTGCCAGCAGCTTGGCCGCGGGGTATGCCGAGCAGTACTTC.

The CDR3 nucleotides read TGTGCCAGCAAGGGGCTGGGGTACGAGCAGTACTTC. Its protein is CASKGLGYEQYF. The V gene is TRBV28, the J gene TRBJ2-7, with TRBD1 as a possible D gene (5 bases). The germline V gene has CDR1 MDHEN and CDR2 SYDVKM. The V end was cut by 7 bases, the J end by 4 bases, with 11 bases between. The CDR3 contains 12 residues.

This chain connects TRBV3-1 (or the pseudogene TRBV3-2) to TRBJ1-2; 9 nucleotides match TRBD1. Germline CDR1 and CDR2: LGHDT and YNNKEL (reference sequence). V lost 4 bases to trimming and J lost 1 base; unmatched junction nucleotides: 4. The CDR3 covers 15 residues. The CDR3 DNA follows: TGTGCCAGCAGCCGGTCGGACAGGGGTAACTATGGCTACACCTTC. Translated: CASSRSDRGNYGYTF.

This clone showed up just a few times. This chain joins TRBV5-4 and TRBJ2-5; 8 nucleotides line up with TRBD1. V was pared by 4 bases and J by 4 bases, with 9 bases of the junction left unmatched. Germline assignment: CDR1 SGHNT and CDR2 YYREEE (reference sequence). The CDR3 totals 15 residues. The CDR3 sequence: CASSRQGPIGETQYF. The CDR3 bases are TGTGCCAGCAGCCGACAGGGGCCGATCGGAGAGACCCAGTACTTC. Based on the CDR3 plus reference TRBV5-4 and TRBJ2-5, the full variable domain is ETGVTQSPTHLIKTRGQQVTLRCSSQSGHNTVSWYQQALGQGPQFIFQYYREEENGRGNFPPRFSGLQFPNYSSELNVNALELDDSALYLCASSRQGPIGETQYFGPGTRLLVL.

V is TRBV3-1 (or the pseudogene TRBV3-2) and J is TRBJ2-2; 9 bases align to TRBD2. The junction had 10 bases not matched to a gene; V was cut back by 1 base and J by 7 bases. The germline V gene has CDR1 LGHDT and CDR2 YNNKEL (reference sequence). CDR3 length: 17 residues. The CDR3 DNA reads TGTGCCAGCAGCCAAGCAAGCGGGGGGTTGAGTGGCGGGGAGCTGTTTTTT. It encodes CASSQASGGLSGGELFF.

This chain uses TRBV9 with TRBJ2-5; D might be TRBD1 (6 bases). The length of the CDR3 is 13 residues. Germline V gene data show CDR1 as SGDLS and CDR2 as YYNGEE. The V and J ends lost 4 bases and 5 bases respectively, with 12 bases between them. The CDR3 nucleotides read TGTGCCAGCAGCCTCGGACAGTCGGAGACCCAGTACTTC. This sequence encodes CASSLGQSETQYF.

The chain uses TRBV7-2 and TRBJ1-2, with 8 positions matching TRBD1. Looked up from germline, CDR1 is SGHTA and CDR2 is FQGNSA. V trimming: 5 bases; J trimming: 8 bases; junction bases outside the gene matches: 10. The CDR3 loop spans 14 amino acids. Here the CDR3 DNA reads TGTGCCAGCAGCATCCAGGACAGGGATCGGGGCTACACCTTC. Translated: CASSIQDRDRGYTF.

The table lists this clone with a few counts. The rearrangement joins TRBV7-3 to TRBJ2-1, with TRBD2 identical over 11 bases. The CDR3 is 18 residues long. J lost 9 bases, V lost 0 bases, and 13 bases had no gene match. The germline gives CDR1 SGHTA, CDR2 FQGTGA. CDR3 bases: TGTGCCAGCAGCTTAACCACGCCGGGGACTAGCGGCAGCACTGAGCAGTTCTTC. It translates to CASSLTTPGTSGSTEQFF.

The J gene is TRBJ2-5, the V gene TRBV19; 7 positions match TRBD1. CDR3 size: 13 residues. Per germline, CDR1 LNHDA and CDR2 SQIVND (reference sequence). Germline trimming cut 3 bases from V and 5 bases from J; bases unmatched to any gene: 3. The chain's CDR3 is CASSIQGVETQYF. CDR3 nucleotide sequence: TGTGCCAGTAGTATCCAGGGGGTGGAGACCCAGTACTTC. Supplemented by reference TRBV19 and TRBJ2-5, the full variable domain reads DGGITQSPKYLFRKEGQNVTLSCEQNLNHDAMYWYRQDPGQGLRLIYYSQIVNDFQKGDIAEGYSVSREKKESFPLTVTSAQKNPTAFYLCASSIQGVETQYFGPGTRLLVL.

The V call is TRBV7-3, the J call TRBJ1-6; D not certain. The V gene lost 6 bases and the J gene lost 0 bases, with 12 bases spanning the gap. Germline V gives CDR1 SGHTA, CDR2 FQGTGA. This CDR3 has 16 residues. The CDR3 coding sequence is TGTGCCAGCAGTACGGAAGCAGGCTCCTATAATTCACCCCTCCACTTT. Encoded protein: CASSTEAGSYNSPLHF.

The chain carries TRBV7-2 and TRBJ2-7, with D tentatively TRBD1 (5 bases). The CDR3 has 14 residues. The ends were cut back, 1 base at V and 2 bases at J, with 9 bases in the middle. The V gene's germline CDR1 is SGHTA and CDR2 FQGNSA. CDR3 coding DNA: TGTGCCAGCAGCTTAGGTTTCAGGGCCTACGAGCAGTACTTC. Amino acids: CASSLGFRAYEQYF.

This clone was seen only once. One end of the junction does not line up with germline, which may come from a read error. This chain connects TRBV5-1 to TRBJ2-1, with 9 bases matching TRBD2. The CDR3 is 15 amino acids. Germline-derived CDR1 and CDR2 are SGHRS and YFSETQ. DNA for the CDR3: TGCGCCAGCAGCTTGATCCCTTTGTCCGGGACTAGCTTCATCTTC. Protein: CASSLIPLSGTSFIF.

The V gene is TRBV19, the J gene TRBJ1-1; D is uncertain. V lost 7 bases to trimming and J lost 7 bases, with 13 bases between them. Germline assignment: CDR1 LNHDA and CDR2 SQIVND (reference sequence). This CDR3 has 12 amino acids. CDR3 sequence reads: CASNFGGREAFF. CDR3 sequence (DNA): TGTGCCAGTAATTTTGGTGGGCGTGAAGCTTTCTTT. Complete variable domain (other parts from reference TRBV19 and TRBJ1-1): DGGITQSPKYLFRKEGQNVTLSCEQNLNHDAMYWYRQDPGQGLRLIYYSQIVNDFQKGDIAEGYSVSREKKESFPLTVTSAQKNPTAFYLCASNFGGREAFFGQGTRLTVV.

Note on this clone: Its ends do not fully match the called genes, so a read error is possible. The chain couples TRBV7-2 to TRBJ1-3, with D possibly being TRBD1 (5 bases). Germline assignment: CDR1 SGHTA and CDR2 FQGNSA. The length of the CDR3 is 15 residues. CDR3 in amino acids: CASSSGRGVGDTIYF. The CDR3 region has the DNA TGTGCCAGCAGCTCAGGCCGGGGGGTTGGAGACACCATATATTTT. Combining the CDR3 with reference TRBV7-2 and TRBJ1-3 gives the whole variable domain GAGVSQSPSNKVTEKGKDVELRCDPISGHTALYWYRQSLGQGLEFLIYFQGNSAPDKSGLPSDRFSAERTGGSVSTLTIQRTQQEDSAVYLCASSSGRGVGDTIYFGEGSWLTVV.

This chain links TRBV6-5 with TRBJ2-7; the match to TRBD1 covers 9 bases. With 2 bases clipped from V and 2 bases from J, the junction kept 4 bases outside the gene matches. The CDR3 loop spans 15 amino acids. From germline, CDR1 is MNHEY and CDR2 SVGAGI. This chain's CDR3 is CASSYGTGRAYEQYF. DNA for the CDR3: TGTGCCAGCAGTTACGGGACAGGGAGGGCCTACGAGCAGTACTTC.

The count of this clone is one. The chain joins TRBV10-1 to TRBJ1-5; no reliable D call. Germline values: CDR1 WNHNN, CDR2 SYGVQD (reference sequence). V lost 9 bases to trimming and J lost 2 bases, with 11 bases between them. This CDR3 comprises 13 residues. Written as DNA, the CDR3 is TGCGCCAGTAGTTTCTCAGGCAATCAGCCCCAGCATTTT. Translating gives CASSFSGNQPQHF.

The chain couples TRBV3-1 (or the pseudogene TRBV3-2) to TRBJ2-7, with TRBD2 identical over 12 bases. Germline V gene data show CDR1 as LGHDT and CDR2 as YNNKEL (reference sequence). The junction had 5 bases not matched to a gene; V was cut back by 1 base and J by 7 bases. The CDR3 is made up of 15 amino acids. Here the CDR3 reads CASSQGLAGGLEQYF. As DNA, the CDR3 is TGTGCCAGCAGCCAAGGCCTAGCGGGAGGGCTGGAGCAGTACTTC.

The V gene is TRBV19, the J gene TRBJ1-5, with D hard to call. Germline V gives CDR1 LNHDA, CDR2 SQIVND (reference sequence). Trimming shortened V by 5 bases and J by 0 bases, and 8 bases separated the two germline ends. This CDR3 has 14 residues. The CDR3 loop reads CASSLGLSNQPQHF. For the CDR3, the DNA is TGTGCCAGTAGTCTTGGGCTTAGCAATCAGCCCCAGCATTTT.

This chain joins TRBV7-9 and TRBJ2-1; the match to TRBD2 covers 8 bases. This CDR3 contains 13 residues. The germline CDR1 and CDR2 sequences are SEHNR and FQNEAQ (reference sequence). The V and J ends lost 11 bases and 5 bases, in that order; junction bases with no gene match: 8. The CDR3 reads CAGMTSANNEQFF. The CDR3 region has the DNA TGTGCCGGTATGACTAGCGCGAACAATGAGCAGTTCTTC.

The rearrangement uses TRBV14 and TRBJ2-5, with 11 bases that match TRBD2. The CDR3 totals 15 residues. V lost 0 bases and J lost 5; bases outside the gene matches: 2. Looked up from germline, CDR1 is SGHDN and CDR2 is FVKESK. The CDR3 protein is CASSQEASGRETQYF. For the CDR3, the DNA is TGTGCCAGCAGCCAAGAAGCTAGCGGGAGGGAGACCCAGTACTTC.

The chain recombines TRBV4-2 with TRBJ1-1; D unresolved. Trimming shortened V by 0 bases and J by 11 bases, and 13 bases separated the two germline ends. Germline CDR1 and CDR2: LGHNA and YNFKEQ. The CDR3 spans 13 residues. CDR3 bases: TGTGCCAGCAGCCAAGATGATAGAGGAGGGGCTTTCTTT. It translates to CASSQDDRGGAFF.

This clone was counted a single time. The gene calls are TRBV7-3 and TRBJ1-1; no clear D. V lost 1 base and J 1 base, leaving 4 bases between the germline ends. CDR3 size: 13 residues. Germline loops: CDR1 SGHTA, CDR2 FQGTGA. This CDR3 reads CASSLNRNTEAFF. The CDR3 DNA sequence: TGTGCCAGCAGCTTAAATCGGAACACTGAAGCTTTCTTT. Complete variable domain (other parts from reference TRBV7-3 and TRBJ1-1): GAGVSQTPSNKVTEKGKYVELRCDPISGHTALYWYRQSLGQGPEFLIYFQGTGAADDSGLPNDRFFAVRPEGSVSTLKIQRTERGDSAVYLCASSLNRNTEAFFGQGTRLTVV.